The clone carrying this TCR beta chain came up a few times. As yet, its antigen is unknown. The record originates from a study of T-cell memory formation after mild COVID-19. Study in general: The TCR clusters were mostly specific to one donor. Study-wide findings and caveats: Detection of some responders pre-infection suggested pre-existing cross-reactive memory T cells participated. CD4+ contracting clones were mainly CM and EM; CD8+ ones, EMRA.

Each CDR3 protein is one row after TCRdb ran MiXCR on the 5' RACE reads. The profile shows around 160,000 distinct CDR3 sequences, approximately 10% of them singletons. Per the germline V gene, CDR1 is SEHNR and CDR2 is FQNEAQ (reference sequence). The CDR3 contains 14 residues. The ends lost 5 bases at V and 8 bases at J; junction bases unmatched: 8. Sequences were obtained from PBMCs or a T cell subset sorted from them (not recorded which). V and J are TRBV7-9 and TRBJ1-3; 8 bases align to TRBD1. The receptor was derived from a young man who had mild COVID-19 (a few samples of this study predate the infection). Cell type and time point are not known. The CDR3 region has the DNA TGTGCCAGCAGCGCATTCAGGGGGCGCCACACCATATATTTT. It is translated as CASSAFRGRHTIYF. Filled out from reference TRBV7-9 and TRBJ1-3, the complete variable domain reads DTGVSQNPRHKITKRGQNVTFRCDPISEHNRLYWYRQTLGQGPEFLTYFQNEAQLEKSRLLSDRFSAERPKGSFSTLEIQRTEQGDSAMYLCASSAFRGRHTIYFGEGSWLTVV.